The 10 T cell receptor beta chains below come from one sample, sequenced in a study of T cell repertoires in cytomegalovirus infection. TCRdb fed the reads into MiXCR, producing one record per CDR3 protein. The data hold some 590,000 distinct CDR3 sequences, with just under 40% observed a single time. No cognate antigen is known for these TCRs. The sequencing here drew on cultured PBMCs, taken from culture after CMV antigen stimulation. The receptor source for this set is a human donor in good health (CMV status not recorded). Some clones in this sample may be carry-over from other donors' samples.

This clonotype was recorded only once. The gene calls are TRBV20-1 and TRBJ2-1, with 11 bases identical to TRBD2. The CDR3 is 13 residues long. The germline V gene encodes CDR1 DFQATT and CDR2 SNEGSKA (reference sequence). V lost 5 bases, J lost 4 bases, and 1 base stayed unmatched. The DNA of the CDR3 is TGCAGTGCTTCTAGCGGGAGGTACAATGAGCAGTTCTTC. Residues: CSASSGRYNEQFF.

CDR3 amino acids: CASSPSPAPQFF. CDR3 coding DNA: TGTGCCAGCAGCCCCTCCCCTGCCCCGCAGTTCTTC. The chain is built from TRBV7-2 and TRBJ2-1, with D hard to call. The CDR3 runs to 12 residues. The germline V gene encodes CDR1 SGHTA and CDR2 FQGNSA. The ends were cut back, 5 bases at V and 12 bases at J, with 14 bases in the middle.

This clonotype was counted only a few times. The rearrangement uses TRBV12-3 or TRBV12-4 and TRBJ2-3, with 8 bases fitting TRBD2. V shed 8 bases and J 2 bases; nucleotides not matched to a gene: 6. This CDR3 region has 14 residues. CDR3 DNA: TGTGCCAGCCTCAGAGCGGGGGACACAGATACGCAGTATTTT. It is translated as CASLRAGDTDTQYF.

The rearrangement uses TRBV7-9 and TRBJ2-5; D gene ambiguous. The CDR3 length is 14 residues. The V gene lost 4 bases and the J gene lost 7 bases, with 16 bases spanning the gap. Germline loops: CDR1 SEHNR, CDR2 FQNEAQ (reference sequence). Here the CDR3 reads CASSSWTGSGTQYF. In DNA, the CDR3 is TGTGCCAGCAGCTCCTGGACGGGTTCCGGGACCCAGTACTTC.

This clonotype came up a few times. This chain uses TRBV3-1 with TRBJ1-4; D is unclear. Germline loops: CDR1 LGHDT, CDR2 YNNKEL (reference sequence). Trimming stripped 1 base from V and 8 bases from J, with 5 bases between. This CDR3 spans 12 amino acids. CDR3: CASSQGPEKLFF. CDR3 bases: TGTGCCAGCAGCCAAGGACCCGAAAAACTGTTTTTT.

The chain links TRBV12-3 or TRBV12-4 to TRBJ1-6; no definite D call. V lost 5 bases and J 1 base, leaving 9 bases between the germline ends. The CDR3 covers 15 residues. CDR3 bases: TGTGCCAGCAGTGAAGGTGGTTCCTATAATTCACCCCTCCACTTT. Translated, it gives CASSEGGSYNSPLHF.

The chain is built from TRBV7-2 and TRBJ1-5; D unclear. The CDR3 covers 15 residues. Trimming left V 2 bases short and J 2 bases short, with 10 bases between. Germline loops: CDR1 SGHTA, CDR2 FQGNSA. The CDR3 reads CASSLKGWGNQPQHF. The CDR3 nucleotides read TGTGCCAGCAGCTTAAAGGGTTGGGGCAATCAGCCCCAGCATTTT.

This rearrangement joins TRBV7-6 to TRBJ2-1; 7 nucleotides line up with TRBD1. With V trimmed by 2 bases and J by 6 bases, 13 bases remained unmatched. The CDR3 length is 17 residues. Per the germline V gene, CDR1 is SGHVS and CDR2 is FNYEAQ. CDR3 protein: CASSLYPKGAKGNEQFF. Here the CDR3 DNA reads TGTGCCAGCAGCTTATATCCCAAGGGGGCCAAGGGCAATGAGCAGTTCTTC.

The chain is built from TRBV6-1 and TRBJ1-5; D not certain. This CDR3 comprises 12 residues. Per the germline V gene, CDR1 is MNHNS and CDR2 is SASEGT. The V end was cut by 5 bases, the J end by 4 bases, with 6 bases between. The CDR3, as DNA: TGTGCCAGCAGTTACAAGAATCAGCCCCAGCATTTT. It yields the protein CASSYKNQPQHF.

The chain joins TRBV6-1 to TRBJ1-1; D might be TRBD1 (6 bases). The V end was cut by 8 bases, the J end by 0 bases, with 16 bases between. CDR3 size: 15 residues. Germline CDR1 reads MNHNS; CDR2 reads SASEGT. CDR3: CASLPRAGVNTEAFF. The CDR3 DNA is TGTGCCAGCCTACCACGGGCAGGGGTGAACACTGAAGCTTTCTTT.